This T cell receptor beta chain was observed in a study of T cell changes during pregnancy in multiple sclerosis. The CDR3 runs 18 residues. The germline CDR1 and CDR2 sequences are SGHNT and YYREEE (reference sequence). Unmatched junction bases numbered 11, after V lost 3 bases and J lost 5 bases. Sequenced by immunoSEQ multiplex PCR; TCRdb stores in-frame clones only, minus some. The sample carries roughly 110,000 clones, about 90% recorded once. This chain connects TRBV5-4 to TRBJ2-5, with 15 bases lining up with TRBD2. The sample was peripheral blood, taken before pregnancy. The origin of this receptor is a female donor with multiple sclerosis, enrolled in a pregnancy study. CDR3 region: CASSSLIAGTSGGETQYF. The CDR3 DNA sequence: TGTGCCAGCAGCTCACTAATTGCCGGGACTAGCGGGGGGGAGACCCAGTACTTC. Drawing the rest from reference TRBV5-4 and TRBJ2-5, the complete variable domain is ETGVTQSPTHLIKTRGQQVTLRCSSQSGHNTVSWYQQALGQGPQFIFQYYREEENGRGNFPPRFSGLQFPNYSSELNVNALELDDSALYLCASSSLIAGTSGGETQYFGPGTRLLVL.